These T cell receptor beta chains were read from a single sample in a study of spatial heterogeneity in lung cancer. TCRdb re-analysed the 5' RACE reads in MiXCR, keeping a single row per CDR3 protein. Among around 8,000 distinct CDR3 sequences listed, 7.5% to 8.5% were seen once. The sequencing used lung tumor tissue, collected at surgery. The receptor set was obtained from a male donor with early-stage non-small cell lung cancer. Both conserved end residues are part of each CDR3. The D gene is left open where the match is weak. Rows may omit the clone size; those that give it use once, few, many or a size class.

J gene: TRBJ1-1
clone size: many
D gene: -
V gene: TRBV3-1
CDR3 protein: CASSPGGTGEAFF
CDR3 DNA: TGTGCCAGCAGCCCCGGCGGCACCGGCGAAGCTTTCTTT

J gene: TRBJ2-5
clone size: medium-sized
D gene: -
V gene: TRBV7-9
CDR3 protein: CASSLITGLRETQYF
CDR3 DNA: TGTGCCAGCAGCTTAATCACAGGGCTAAGAGAGACCCAGTACTTC

J gene: TRBJ1-2
clone size: medium-sized
D gene: TRBD1
V gene: TRBV19
CDR3 protein: CASSLNQGDGYTF
CDR3 DNA: TGTGCCAGTAGTCTGAACCAGGGGGATGGCTACACCTTC

J gene: TRBJ2-7
clone size: medium-sized
D gene: TRBD2
V gene: TRBV7-6
CDR3 protein: CASSLVVAGANSYEQYF
CDR3 DNA: TGTGCCAGCAGCTTAGTCGTAGCGGGAGCGAATTCCTACGAGCAGTACTTC

J gene: TRBJ2-7
clone size: many
D gene: -
V gene: TRBV6-1
CDR3 protein: CASSYRGGYF
CDR3 DNA: TGTGCCAGCAGTTACAGGGGGGGGTACTTC

J gene: TRBJ2-5
clone size: medium-sized
D gene: -
V gene: TRBV12-3/TRBV12-4
CDR3 protein: CASSFGSKETQYF
CDR3 DNA: TGTGCCAGCAGTTTCGGGTCAAAAGAGACCCAGTACTTC

J gene: TRBJ1-2
clone size: few
D gene: -
V gene: TRBV2
CDR3 protein: CASRETGRRGYTF
CDR3 DNA: TGTGCCAGCAGAGAAACGGGTCGAAGGGGCTACACCTTC

J gene: TRBJ2-7
clone size: -
D gene: TRBD2
V gene: TRBV28
CDR3 protein: CASLTSGSLNEQYF
CDR3 DNA: TGTGCCAGCTTGACTAGCGGGAGTCTAAACGAGCAGTACTTC

J gene: TRBJ2-6
clone size: -
D gene: -
V gene: TRBV2
CDR3 protein: CASTFAPTGANVLTF
CDR3 DNA: TGTGCCAGCACCTTCGCCCCGACTGGGGCCAACGTCCTGACTTTC

J gene: TRBJ2-1
clone size: many
D gene: -
V gene: TRBV6-1
CDR3 protein: CASSGAQPYNEQFF
CDR3 DNA: TGTGCCAGCTCCGGAGCCCAACCCTACAATGAGCAGTTCTTC

J gene: TRBJ2-1
clone size: -
D gene: -
V gene: TRBV7-6
CDR3 protein: CASSPAVGDYNEQFF
CDR3 DNA: TGTGCCAGCAGCCCCGCAGTGGGGGACTACAATGAGCAGTTCTTC

J gene: TRBJ2-5
clone size: medium-sized
D gene: TRBD2
V gene: TRBV20-1
CDR3 protein: CSAPGAGGQQETQYF
CDR3 DNA: TGCAGTGCCCCCGGGGCGGGAGGCCAGCAAGAGACCCAGTACTTC

J gene: TRBJ1-1
clone size: many
D gene: TRBD1
V gene: TRBV28
CDR3 protein: CASSSGTGEGAFF
CDR3 DNA: TGTGCCAGCAGTTCAGGGACAGGGGAGGGGGCTTTCTTT

J gene: TRBJ2-3
clone size: many
D gene: -
V gene: TRBV20-1
CDR3 protein: CSAPPFYRDLRSTDTQYF
CDR3 DNA: TGCAGTGCTCCCCCCTTTTACCGGGACCTAAGAAGCACAGATACGCAGTATTTT

J gene: TRBJ2-1
clone size: medium-sized
D gene: TRBD2
V gene: TRBV11-2
CDR3 protein: CASSHGTNYNEQFF
CDR3 DNA: TGTGCCAGCAGCCATGGGACTAACTACAATGAGCAGTTCTTC

J gene: TRBJ1-5
clone size: many
D gene: TRBD1
V gene: TRBV6-1
CDR3 protein: CASSGGTGGLPGDQPQHF
CDR3 DNA: TGTGCCAGCAGTGGCGGGACAGGGGGCCTTCCGGGGGATCAGCCCCAGCATTTT

J gene: TRBJ2-1
clone size: medium-sized
D gene: -
V gene: TRBV13
CDR3 protein: CASSSRFGEQFF
CDR3 DNA: TGTGCCAGCAGCTCTAGGTTCGGTGAGCAGTTCTTC

J gene: TRBJ1-4
clone size: many
D gene: TRBD1
V gene: TRBV12-3/TRBV12-4
CDR3 protein: CASSSGTGDEKLFF
CDR3 DNA: TGTGCCAGCAGTTCAGGGACAGGGGACGAAAAACTGTTTTTT

J gene: TRBJ1-5
clone size: many
D gene: -
V gene: TRBV18
CDR3 protein: CASSLQIGNQPQHF
CDR3 DNA: TGTGCCAGCTCTCTTCAGATTGGCAATCAGCCCCAGCATTTT

J gene: TRBJ2-3
clone size: medium-sized
D gene: -
V gene: TRBV5-4
CDR3 protein: CASSFDRDGASDTQYF
CDR3 DNA: TGTGCCAGCAGCTTTGATAGAGATGGCGCTTCTGATACGCAGTATTTT

J gene: TRBJ2-7
clone size: -
D gene: TRBD1
V gene: TRBV5-1
CDR3 protein: CASSLAGQGAPGDEQYF
CDR3 DNA: TGCGCCAGCAGCTTGGCGGGACAGGGCGCCCCGGGGGACGAGCAGTACTTC

J gene: TRBJ2-2
clone size: many
D gene: -
V gene: TRBV2
CDR3 protein: CASKGLARTGELFF
CDR3 DNA: TGTGCCAGCAAGGGGCTAGCGAGAACCGGGGAGCTGTTTTTT

J gene: TRBJ2-3
clone size: medium-sized
D gene: -
V gene: TRBV7-2
CDR3 protein: CASHVGSTDTQYF
CDR3 DNA: TGTGCCAGCCATGTCGGGAGCACAGATACGCAGTATTTT

J gene: TRBJ1-1
clone size: medium-sized
D gene: TRBD1
V gene: TRBV20-1
CDR3 protein: CSASWQGAGYTEAFF
CDR3 DNA: TGCAGTGCTAGCTGGCAGGGGGCAGGGTACACTGAAGCTTTCTTT

J gene: TRBJ1-3
clone size: medium-sized
D gene: -
V gene: TRBV20-1
CDR3 protein: CSADAGTQKGNTIYF
CDR3 DNA: TGCAGTGCCGACGCCGGGACACAAAAAGGAAACACCATATATTTT

J gene: TRBJ1-5
clone size: -
D gene: -
V gene: TRBV12-3/TRBV12-4
CDR3 protein: CASSLGNQPQHF
CDR3 DNA: TGTGCCAGCAGTCTAGGCAATCAGCCCCAGCATTTT

J gene: TRBJ2-3
clone size: many
D gene: -
V gene: TRBV7-9
CDR3 protein: CASLGGDDQRPDTQYF
CDR3 DNA: TGTGCCAGCTTAGGAGGGGACGACCAACGCCCAGATACGCAGTATTTT